This T cell receptor (beta chain) was observed in a study of blood T cells in healthy people across ages. Study-wide findings and caveats: When one million T cells were used, diversity estimates were thought to be underestimates.

This clonotype was recorded a few times. The antigen is unknown. There were at least 5.5 micrograms of total RNA extracted from every sample. This CDR3 spans 16 amino acids. The germline V gene has CDR1 MNHNY and CDR2 SVGAGI (reference sequence). V lost 5 bases and J lost 0; bases outside the gene matches: 7. A J-beta primer mix and a sample-barcoded 5' primer were used in a second PCR of roughly 6 to 11 cycles. The template-switch adaptor, which had 12 random nucleotides, put a tag on each cDNA molecule. TCRdb called the 5' RACE reads again in MiXCR, with one record for every CDR3 protein. The table includes 1.5 million or so distinct CDR3 sequences, around 39% detected once.

The chain links TRBV6-6 to TRBJ2-3, with 8 bases aligning to TRBD2. Input material: blood. This receptor was obtained from a woman aged 18-29 years in good health. The CDR3: CASSHGGGASTDTQYF. In nucleotides, the CDR3 is TGTGCCAGCAGTCACGGGGGGGGGGCTAGCACAGATACGCAGTATTTT.